These 8 T cell receptor beta chains originate from one sample sequenced in a study of tumor-infiltrating lymphocytes in primary liver carcinoma. Germline DNA was also extracted, and blood RNA was taken from unsorted whole blood. From approximately 530 ng of total RNA, TCR beta-specific cDNA was reverse-transcribed using a constant-region primer. Construction of TCR beta libraries relied on three successive nested multiplex PCR rounds employing slightly modified ARM-PCR. The two initial PCR rounds, about 9 cycles each, used TRBV1-TRBV30 forward and C-beta reverse primers. TCRdb independently ran MiXCR on the multiplex PCR reads; one entry per CDR3 protein. Among about 200,000 distinct CDR3 sequences listed, around three fifths were seen once. Material for sequencing was peripheral blood. Every receptor here comes from a woman aged 60-70 years with primary liver carcinoma and hepatitis B virus infection.

This clonotype appeared a few times. Just one base apart from a much larger clone, this may be a read error. The rearrangement uses TRBV12-3 or TRBV12-4 and TRBJ2-7, with D tentatively TRBD2 (7 bases). The CDR3 length is 14 residues. V was clipped by 5 bases and J by 3 bases, with 14 bases between them. The CDR3 loop reads CASSAEGGVYEQYF. CDR3 in DNA: TGTGCCAGCAGTGCGGAGGGGGGGGTCTACGAGCAGTACTTC.

Comments on this clonotype: Since no conserved phenylalanine or tryptophan closes the CDR3, a read error is the likely cause. The DNA is left out, because the CDR3 cannot be placed on it with certainty; the CDR3 is given as TCRdb lists it. This CDR3 is CASREGQTNELYL. This chain connects TRBV6-5 to TRBJ2-7; the table gives TRBD1 as D, unverified against the DNA. Germline V gene sequence: CDR1 MNHEY, CDR2 SVGAGI. The CDR3 totals 13 residues, both ends included.

This clonotype occurred once. Given a much more abundant clone one base away, this may be a read error. The chain combines TRBV6-5 with TRBJ1-1; D unresolved. The CDR3 has 13 residues. The germline V gene has CDR1 MNHEY and CDR2 SVGAGI. CDR3 DNA: TGTACCGCCATACCACGGGGGAACACTGAAGCTTTCTTT. Translation gives CTAIPRGNTEAFF.

A note on this clonotype: The junction and the germline gene differ at one end; a read error may be behind it. The chain employs TRBV11-1 and TRBJ2-5; D is possibly TRBD2 (6 bases). Germline loops: CDR1 SGHAT, CDR2 FQDESV (reference sequence). The CDR3 extends over 17 amino acids. CDR3 nucleotides: TGTGCCAACAGCTTAGTCTCTTCAGGACGCCGCCGGGAGACCCGGTACTTC. Its translation: CANSLVSSGRRRETRYF.

On this clonotype itself: Relative to the germline gene, one junction end is altered; a read error may explain this. The V and J genes are TRBV6-1 and TRBJ2-2; weak D call: TRBD1 (6 bases). There are 18 residues in the CDR3. Germline V gene data show CDR1 as MNHNS and CDR2 as SASEGT. The CDR3 sequence is CASRPLPGGGSNTGKLFF. In nucleotides, the CDR3 is TGTGCCAGCAGGCCCCTACCTGGTGGGGGCTCGAACACCGGGAAGCTGTTTTTT.

The chain recombines TRBV11-3 with TRBJ2-2; TRBD2 might be the D (5 bases). CDR1 is SGHNT, CDR2 YENEEA, per germline. V lost 5 bases, J lost 5 bases, and 18 bases lay in between. The CDR3 loop spans 16 amino acids. CDR3 sequence: CASSLKEARDTGELFF. The CDR3 DNA follows: TGTGCCAGCAGCCTGAAGGAGGCCCGCGATACCGGGGAGCTGTTTTTT.

V and J are TRBV6-1 and TRBJ2-3; 7 nucleotides align to TRBD1. This CDR3 contains 13 residues. V dropped 4 bases and J dropped 4; count of bases not matched to a gene: 2. CDR1 is MNHNS, CDR2 SASEGT, per germline. CDR3 in amino acids: CASSGGGSDTQYF. The CDR3 DNA follows: TGTGCCAGCAGTGGAGGGGGCTCAGATACGCAGTATTTT.

This chain joins TRBV4-1 and TRBJ2-1; 9 nucleotides line up with TRBD1. The V segment lost 8 bases and the J segment 12 bases; nucleotides outside the gene matches: 23. Germline CDR1 and CDR2: MGHRA and YSYEKL. The CDR3 extends over 17 amino acids. CDR3 sequence (DNA): TGCGCCAGCTGCCTCACACAGGGGGCTGGGGTATACAAAGGGCAGTTCTTC. It codes for CASCLTQGAGVYKGQFF.